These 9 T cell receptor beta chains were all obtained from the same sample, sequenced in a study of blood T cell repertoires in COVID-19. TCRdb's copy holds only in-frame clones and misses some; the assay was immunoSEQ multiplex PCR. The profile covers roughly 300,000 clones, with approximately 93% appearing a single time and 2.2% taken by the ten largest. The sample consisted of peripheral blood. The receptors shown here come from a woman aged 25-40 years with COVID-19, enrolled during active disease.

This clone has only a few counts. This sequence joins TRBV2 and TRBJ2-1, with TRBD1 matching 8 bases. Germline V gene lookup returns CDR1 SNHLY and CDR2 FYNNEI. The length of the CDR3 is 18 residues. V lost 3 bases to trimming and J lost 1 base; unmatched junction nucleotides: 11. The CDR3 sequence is CASSEWQGAMGSYNEQFF. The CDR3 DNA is TGTGCCAGCAGTGAGTGGCAGGGGGCGATGGGGTCCTACAATGAGCAGTTCTTC.

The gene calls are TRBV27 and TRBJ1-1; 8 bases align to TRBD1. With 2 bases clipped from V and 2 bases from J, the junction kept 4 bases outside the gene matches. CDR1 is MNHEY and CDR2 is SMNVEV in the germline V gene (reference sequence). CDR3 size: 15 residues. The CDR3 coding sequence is TGTGCCAGCAGTTTAAAGACAGGGGTTAACACTGAAGCTTTCTTT. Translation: CASSLKTGVNTEAFF.

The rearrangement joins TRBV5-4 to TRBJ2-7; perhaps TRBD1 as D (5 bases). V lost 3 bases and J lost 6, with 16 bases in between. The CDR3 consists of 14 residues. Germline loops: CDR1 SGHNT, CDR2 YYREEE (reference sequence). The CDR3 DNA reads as TGTGCCAGCAGCTCAGCTCAGGGTCCTCTCGAGCAGTACTTC. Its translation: CASSSAQGPLEQYF.

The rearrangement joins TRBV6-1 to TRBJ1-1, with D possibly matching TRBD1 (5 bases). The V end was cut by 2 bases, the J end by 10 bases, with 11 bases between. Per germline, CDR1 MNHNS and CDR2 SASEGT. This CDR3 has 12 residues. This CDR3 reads CASSESRGGAFF. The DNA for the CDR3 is TGTGCCAGCAGTGAATCTCGGGGGGGAGCTTTCTTT.

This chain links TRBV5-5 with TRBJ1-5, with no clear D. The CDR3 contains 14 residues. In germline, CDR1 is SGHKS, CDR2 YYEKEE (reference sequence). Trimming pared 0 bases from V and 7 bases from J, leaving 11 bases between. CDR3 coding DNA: TGTGCCAGCAGCTTGGCGAGTATGGAGCAGCCCCAGCATTTT. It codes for CASSLASMEQPQHF.

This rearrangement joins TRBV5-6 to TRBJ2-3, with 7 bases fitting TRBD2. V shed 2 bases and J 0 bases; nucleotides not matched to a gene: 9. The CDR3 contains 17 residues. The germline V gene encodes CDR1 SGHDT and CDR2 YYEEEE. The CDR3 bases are TGTGCCAGCAGCTTAAGTGTCCGGACTAGGAGCACAGATACGCAGTATTTT. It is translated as CASSLSVRTRSTDTQYF.

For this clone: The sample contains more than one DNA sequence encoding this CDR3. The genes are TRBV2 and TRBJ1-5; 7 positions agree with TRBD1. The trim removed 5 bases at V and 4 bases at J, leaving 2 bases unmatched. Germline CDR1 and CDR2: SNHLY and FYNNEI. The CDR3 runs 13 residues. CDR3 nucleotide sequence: TGTGCCAGCAGTCCAGGGGGAAATCAGCCCCAGCATTTT. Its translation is CASSPGGNQPQHF.

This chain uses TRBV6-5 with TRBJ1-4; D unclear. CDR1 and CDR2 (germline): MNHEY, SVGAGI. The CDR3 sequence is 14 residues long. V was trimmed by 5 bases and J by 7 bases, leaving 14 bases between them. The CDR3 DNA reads TGTGCCAGCAGTAATTCACAGTTGGGTGAAAAACTGTTTTTT. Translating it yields CASSNSQLGEKLFF.

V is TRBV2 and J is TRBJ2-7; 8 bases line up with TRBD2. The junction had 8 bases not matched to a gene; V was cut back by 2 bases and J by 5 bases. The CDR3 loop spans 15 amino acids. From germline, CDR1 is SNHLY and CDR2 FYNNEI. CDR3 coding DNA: TGTGCCAGCAGTGAACAAAGCGGGAGCGAAGACGAGCAGTACTTC. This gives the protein CASSEQSGSEDEQYF.